These T cell receptor beta chains were read from a single sample in a study of blood T cell repertoires in COVID-19. Data came from immunoSEQ multiplex PCR; TCRdb stores just in-frame clones and leaves some out. This sample yields about 140,000 clones, of which around 81% are seen a single time; approximately 3.8% belongs to the top ten. The source material was peripheral blood. These receptors originate from a woman in her sixties or seventies with acute or convalescent COVID-19. Each CDR3 is given with its conserved first and last residue. D genes are given only for firm matches.

j_gene | d_gene | v_gene | CDR3aa
TRBJ1-5 | TRBD1 | TRBV19 | CASSTTGDQPQHF
TRBJ1-1 | . | TRBV5-1 | CASSSGVATEAFF
TRBJ2-4 | TRBD2 | TRBV5-1 | CASSPLAGVAKNIQYF
TRBJ1-5 | . | TRBV2 | CASSAGIYSNQPQHF
TRBJ1-2 | . | TRBV9 | CASSVDGGDYGYTF
TRBJ2-5 | TRBD2 | TRBV2 | CASSHGTTSYQETQYF
TRBJ2-3 | TRBD2 | TRBV28 | CASSLGTSGSWADTQYF
TRBJ1-2 | TRBD1 | TRBV29-1 | CSVGDRGRHSYGYTF
TRBJ1-6 | . | TRBV28 | CASMRVSYNSPLHF
TRBJ1-2 | TRBD1 | TRBV18 | CASSQGQNNGYTF
TRBJ2-2 | TRBD2 | TRBV28 | CASSTGTSTGELFF
TRBJ1-1 | . | TRBV2 | CASSEGGQEGFF
TRBJ1-3 | . | TRBV5-1 | CASSPVVSPRSGNTIYF
TRBJ1-1 | TRBD1 | TRBV11-1 | CASSFDRDTEAFF
TRBJ1-4 | . | TRBV5-6 | CASSLFRGMNEKLFF
TRBJ1-2 | TRBD1 | TRBV19 | CASSIYPTGGYGYTF
TRBJ1-1 | . | TRBV19 | CASSLRGFRTEAFF
TRBJ2-5 | . | TRBV10-3 | CAISRELETQYF
TRBJ2-2 | . | TRBV7-3 | CASSLEVGELFF
TRBJ2-1 | TRBD2 | TRBV9 | CASSTGTSGHYNEQFF
TRBJ1-6 | . | TRBV7-9 | CASSLGDGGNSPLHF
TRBJ2-1 | TRBD2 | TRBV7-3 | CASSLGLAGNNEQFF
TRBJ2-2 | TRBD2 | TRBV6-1 | CASSAIRLAGVVGELFF
TRBJ1-2 | TRBD1 | TRBV28 | CASTDPGQGVGYTF
TRBJ2-2 | . | TRBV5-1 | CASSGGIGREAFGELFF
TRBJ1-2 | . | TRBV28 | CASSPAMAEKYGYTF
TRBJ1-1 | . | TRBV6-4 | CASSVEGNTEAFF